The clone carrying this T cell receptor beta chain has a handful of counts. Antigen specificity is unknown. This record belongs to a study of shared clonotypes between healthy human individuals. Study-wide points: The low donor count limited represented genetic and exposure-history diversity. Estimated richness was generally greater in naive than memory subsets.

DNA at approximately 200 ng, some 31,000 T cell genomes, went into sorted-subset replicate PCRs. Sequenced by immunoSEQ multiplex PCR; TCRdb stores in-frame clones only, minus some. The data show about 980,000 clones, with about three quarters seen just once and over 1.3% held by the top ten. The CDR3 has 17 residues. Germline lookup yields CDR1 GTSNPN and CDR2 SVGIG (reference sequence). V was pared by 2 bases and J by 0 bases, with 9 bases of the junction left unmatched. Memory CD4+ cells were the fraction left after CD45RA+ naive selection. The clonotype was recovered from a man aged 18-30 years in good health. Sequencing input: memory CD4+ T cells sorted from blood. Sample subset: CD45RA-negative fraction. The chain carries TRBV30 and TRBJ1-5; TRBD1 matches 8 bases. This chain's CDR3 is CAWSRGQGAGSNQPQHF. CDR3 DNA sequence: TGTGCCTGGAGTAGAGGGCAGGGGGCCGGTAGCAATCAGCCCCAGCATTTT.